Sequencing of this TCR beta chain was carried out in a study of high-grade serous ovarian cancer treatment subgroups. About the study: Mean per sample: around 14,000 reads, around 7,100 unique TCR beta rearrangements.

This CDR3 has 14 amino acids. From germline, CDR1 is SNHLY and CDR2 FYNNEI. Findings and limits, study-wide: Without spatial data, bulk sequencing limits insight into HGSC tumor diversity. TCR clonal relatedness correlated positively with neoantigen level. Different patients shared almost no repertoire; same-patient tumors shared about 0.11 to 0.79.

Only in-frame clones appear in the TCRdb table, and some are missing; sequencing was by immunoSEQ multiplex PCR. Of 8,000 to 10,000 clones in the sample, around 72% are singletons; the top ten hold more than 8.5%. As to this clone: The antigen is not known.

Tumor tissue was taken before any definitive surgery or chemotherapy was given. The clonotype originates from a human donor with high-grade serous ovarian cancer. The chain has TRBV2 and TRBJ2-5; D is possibly TRBD2 (5 bases). The J call may be in error: the DNA end matches TRBJ2-7 better. Input material: tumor tissue. The CDR3 loop is CASGGSKYSYEQYF. CDR3 nucleotide sequence: TGTGCCAGCGGCGGGTCTAAATATTCCTACGAGCAGTACTTC.